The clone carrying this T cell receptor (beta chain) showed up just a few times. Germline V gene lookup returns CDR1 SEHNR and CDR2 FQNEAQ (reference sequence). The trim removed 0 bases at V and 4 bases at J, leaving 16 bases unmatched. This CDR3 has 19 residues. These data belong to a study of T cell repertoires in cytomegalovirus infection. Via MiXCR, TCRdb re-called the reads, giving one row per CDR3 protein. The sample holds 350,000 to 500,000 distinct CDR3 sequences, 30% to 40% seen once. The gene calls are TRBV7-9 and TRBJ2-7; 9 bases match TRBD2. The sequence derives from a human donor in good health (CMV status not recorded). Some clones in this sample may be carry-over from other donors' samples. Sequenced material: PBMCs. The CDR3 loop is CASSLATIYSGGREYEQYF. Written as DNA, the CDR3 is TGTGCCAGCAGCTTAGCCACCATCTATAGCGGGGGTCGGGAATACGAGCAGTACTTC. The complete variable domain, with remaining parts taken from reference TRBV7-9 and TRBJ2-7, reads DTGVSQNPRHKITKRGQNVTFRCDPISEHNRLYWYRQTLGQGPEFLTYFQNEAQLEKSRLLSDRFSAERPKGSFSTLEIQRTEQGDSAMYLCASSLATIYSGGREYEQYFGPGTRLTVT.